Listed here are 28 T cell receptor beta chains from one sample, sequenced in a study of blood T cell repertoires in COVID-19 (dated by TCRdb to 2018 to 2021). Libraries were made using the immunoSEQ multiplex PCR assay. TCRdb carries this immuneACCESS record with in-frame sequences only. Its versions omit some clonotypes, under half of them owing to an unresolved V gene in the studies checked, with the rest unexplained. Present in this sample are over 100,000 clones, 60% to 80% of which were seen just once. The ten most abundant clones make up about 1.9% of the sample. The sequenced sample was peripheral blood. The origin of the receptors is a woman aged 70-85 years with acute or convalescent COVID-19.

CDR3 sequence reads: CASSFSATYNEQFF. CDR3 DNA: TGCGCCAGCAGCTTTAGCGCAACCTACAATGAGCAGTTCTTC. The rearrangement joins TRBV5-1 to TRBJ2-1; possible D gene TRBD2, 5 bases. V was cut by 2 bases and J by 2 bases, with 8 bases left in between. The CDR3 runs 14 residues. CDR1 and CDR2 (germline): SGHRS, YFSETQ.

The CDR3 sequence is CASNPGQGDQPQHF. CDR3 bases: TGTGCCAGTAACCCCGGACAGGGGGATCAGCCCCAGCATTTT. The rearrangement joins TRBV19 to TRBJ1-5, with TRBD1 matching 10 bases. Trimming at V came to 7 bases and at J to 5 bases, leaving 5 bases not matched to a gene. The CDR3 is made up of 14 amino acids. The germline V gene has CDR1 LNHDA and CDR2 SQIVND (reference sequence).

V usage is TRBV2 and J usage is TRBJ1-6, with D possibly being TRBD1 (5 bases). This CDR3 has 14 residues. V gave up 7 bases and J gave up 6 bases, with 13 bases separating them. Per the germline V gene, CDR1 is SNHLY and CDR2 is FYNNEI. The CDR3 DNA is TGTGCCAGCAATTGGCAGGGACTTAATTCACCCCTCCACTTT. It codes for CASNWQGLNSPLHF.

The J gene is TRBJ2-6, the V gene TRBV19, with 10 positions matching TRBD1. This CDR3 region has 14 residues. The germline CDR1 and CDR2 sequences are LNHDA and SQIVND (reference sequence). The CDR3 nucleotides read TGTGGAAGTGGGACAGGGGATGGGGCCAACGTCCTGACTTTC. Translated: CGSGTGDGANVLTF. Full variable domain (missing parts from reference TRBV19 and TRBJ2-6): DGGITQSPKYLFRKEGQNVTLSCEQNLNHDAMYWYRQDPGQGLRLIYYSQIVNDFQKGDIAEGYSVSREKKESFPLTVTSAQKNPTAFYLCGSGTGDGANVLTFGAGSRLTVL.

The chain combines TRBV4-1 with TRBJ1-4; 7 bases map to TRBD1. CDR1 is MGHRA and CDR2 is YSYEKL in the germline V gene. The V gene end was trimmed by 2 bases and the J gene end by 6 bases; junction bases not matched to a gene: 9. The CDR3 is 16 residues long. This CDR3 is CASSQPDRVGDEKLFF. CDR3 in DNA: TGCGCCAGCAGCCAACCCGACAGGGTAGGGGATGAAAAACTGTTTTTT.

The chain combines TRBV5-1 with TRBJ1-1, with TRBD1 matching over 11 bases. V was pared by 3 bases and J by 3 bases, with 7 bases of the junction left unmatched. This CDR3 spans 16 amino acids. Germline V gene lookup returns CDR1 SGHRS and CDR2 YFSETQ. CDR3 amino acids: CASSSRTGGAYTEAFF. The CDR3 bases are TGCGCCAGCAGCTCCCGGACAGGGGGCGCATACACTGAAGCTTTCTTT.

The chain is built from TRBV4-1 and TRBJ2-1; tentatively, D is TRBD1 (5 bases). V shed 2 bases and J shed 5 bases, with 16 bases lying between them. The CDR3 is 16 residues long. Looked up from germline, CDR1 is MGHRA and CDR2 is YSYEKL. This chain's CDR3 is CASSQPRTHINNEQFF. CDR3 nucleotide sequence: TGCGCCAGCAGCCAACCCCGGACACATATTAACAATGAGCAGTTCTTC.

The rearrangement uses TRBV9 and TRBJ2-7, with 8 bases lining up with TRBD2. V shed 2 bases, J shed 3 bases, and the junction held 1 base outside the gene matches. The V gene's germline CDR1 is SGDLS and CDR2 YYNGEE. The CDR3 extends over 13 amino acids. CDR3 loop: CASSVSGDYEQYF. Here the CDR3 DNA reads TGTGCCAGCAGCGTTAGCGGGGACTACGAGCAGTACTTC.

This clone was seen a single time. The rearrangement links TRBV30 to TRBJ2-5; the D is unclear. The CDR3 extends over 14 amino acids. V was clipped by 0 bases and J by 1 base, with 9 bases between them. The germline CDR1 and CDR2 sequences are GTSNPN and SVGIG (reference sequence). The CDR3 bases are TGTGCCTGGAGTGTACCAGCGAGCCAAGAGACCCAGTACTTC. As protein: CAWSVPASQETQYF.

CDR3 DNA sequence: TGTGCCAGCAGCGGATGGGGACAGGACTATGGCTACACCTTC. Translation: CASSGWGQDYGYTF. The chain is built from TRBV2 and TRBJ1-2; TRBD1 matches 8 bases. Germline trimming cut 6 bases from V and 3 bases from J; bases unmatched to any gene: 6. The CDR3 covers 14 residues. CDR1 and CDR2 from the germline V gene are SNHLY and FYNNEI.

This sequence joins TRBV5-1 and TRBJ1-2, with D possibly being TRBD1 (5 bases). This CDR3 comprises 15 residues. Per germline, CDR1 SGHRS and CDR2 YFSETQ. V was cut by 2 bases and J by 1 base, with 12 bases left in between. CDR3 protein: CASSFDSTSNYGYTF. The DNA of the CDR3 is TGCGCCAGCAGCTTCGACAGCACGAGTAACTATGGCTACACCTTC.

In its sample, this clone was seen a few times. The chain joins TRBV10-3 to TRBJ2-7, with TRBD2 identical over 13 bases. Germline assignment: CDR1 ENHRY and CDR2 SYGVKD. There are 16 residues in the CDR3. V lost 7 bases and J lost 6; bases outside the gene matches: 12. CDR3 in DNA: TGTGCCATCACCTCCGGGACTAGCGGGACCTCGCGCGAGCAGTACTTC. Residues: CAITSGTSGTSREQYF.

This chain links TRBV12-3 or TRBV12-4 with TRBJ2-5; D gene ambiguous. Deletions cut 3 bases from V and 5 bases from J, with 4 bases between. The CDR3 loop spans 11 amino acids. The CDR3 loop is CASSFSETQYF. CDR3 in DNA: TGTGCCAGCAGTTTTTCGGAGACCCAGTACTTC.

V and J are TRBV10-2 and TRBJ2-2; 12 bases map to TRBD2. With V trimmed by 7 bases and J by 5 bases, 8 bases remained unmatched. The CDR3 loop spans 16 amino acids. The V gene's germline CDR1 is WSHSY and CDR2 SAAADI. The CDR3 spells CASKTTSGRGTGELFF. In DNA, the CDR3 is TGCGCCAGCAAGACGACTAGCGGGAGAGGGACCGGGGAGCTGTTTTTT.

The sample holds one count of this clone. The chain employs TRBV7-9 and TRBJ2-5; TRBD2 matches 12 bases. Germline CDR1 and CDR2: SEHNR and FQNEAQ (reference sequence). There are 16 residues in the CDR3. J gave up 5 bases and V 1 base, and 5 bases lay outside the gene matches. The chain's CDR3 is CASSLGGLAGFETQYF. The CDR3, as DNA: TGTGCCAGCAGCTTAGGGGGACTAGCGGGTTTCGAGACCCAGTACTTC. The entire variable domain, with the rest obtained from reference TRBV7-9 and TRBJ2-5, is as follows: DTGVSQNPRHKITKRGQNVTFRCDPISEHNRLYWYRQTLGQGPEFLTYFQNEAQLEKSRLLSDRFSAERPKGSFSTLEIQRTEQGDSAMYLCASSLGGLAGFETQYFGPGTRLLVL.

This clone has more than one count but fewer than ten. The chain couples TRBV7-8 to TRBJ1-4, with D perhaps matching TRBD1 (6 bases). In germline, CDR1 is SGHVS, CDR2 FQNEAQ. V gave up 6 bases and J gave up 8 bases, with 22 bases separating them. The CDR3 is 16 residues long. This chain's CDR3 is CASRICFPSQGEKLFF. The CDR3 nucleotides are TGTGCCAGCAGGATATGTTTCCCTTCACAGGGCGAAAAACTGTTTTTT.

The chain has TRBV5-6 and TRBJ1-6; no clear D gene. The germline gives CDR1 SGHDT, CDR2 YYEEEE. Trimming removed 1 base from V and 10 bases from J, with 6 bases in between. The CDR3 runs to 12 residues. This CDR3 is CASSLNTSPLHF. The DNA of the CDR3 is TGTGCCAGCAGCTTGAACACCTCACCCCTCCACTTT.

This clone was seen once. The chain links TRBV10-1 to TRBJ1-6, with D perhaps TRBD1 (5 bases). Germline V gene data show CDR1 as WNHNN and CDR2 as SYGVQD (reference sequence). CDR3 length: 13 residues. The V and J ends lost 11 bases and 7 bases respectively, with 15 bases between them. Written as DNA, the CDR3 is TGCGCCCCTTGGGGGGAGCTGAATTCACCCCTCCACTTT. It is translated as CAPWGELNSPLHF.

This clone was found once. The chain joins TRBV18 to TRBJ1-2; tentatively, D is TRBD1 (6 bases). Trimming took off 3 bases at V and 1 base at J, with 33 bases between the two ends. This CDR3 spans 22 amino acids. CDR1 and CDR2 (germline): KGHSH, LQKENI. The CDR3 sequence: CASSPTMGHPIDVRPHNYGYTF. The CDR3 DNA reads as TGTGCCAGCTCACCGACGATGGGACATCCCATCGATGTACGACCACATAACTATGGCTACACCTTC.

This clone was detected a few times. The chain links TRBV6-2 or TRBV6-3 to TRBJ2-7; D is perhaps TRBD2 (6 bases). The length of the CDR3 is 15 residues. CDR1 MNHEY and CDR2 SVGEGT come from the germline V gene. Trimming took 0 bases from V and 3 from J, leaving 12 bases between them. This CDR3 reads CASSYSMDGGYEQYF. In DNA form, the CDR3 reads TGTGCCAGCAGTTACTCGATGGACGGGGGCTACGAGCAGTACTTC.

This chain joins TRBV11-3 and TRBJ2-7, with TRBD2 matching over 7 bases. Germline loops: CDR1 SGHNT, CDR2 YENEEA. Trimming took 4 bases from V and 6 from J; bases not matched to a gene: 6. The CDR3 loop spans 13 amino acids. This chain's CDR3 is CASSSHGGGEQYF. CDR3 DNA: TGTGCCAGCAGCTCACACGGCGGGGGCGAGCAGTACTTC.

The J gene is TRBJ2-5, the V gene TRBV7-6; weak D call: TRBD1 (6 bases). The CDR3 extends over 15 amino acids. With 0 bases removed from V and 7 bases from J, the gap between germline ends came to 15 bases. The germline V gene has CDR1 SGHVS and CDR2 FNYEAQ. The CDR3 nucleotides read TGTGCCAGCAGCTTAGCGCAGGGGCCGGAGGTGACCCAGTACTTC. It translates to CASSLAQGPEVTQYF.

The V gene is TRBV6-2 or TRBV6-3, the J gene TRBJ2-7, with TRBD2 identical over 12 bases. From germline, CDR1 is MNHEY and CDR2 SVGEGT. This CDR3 has 18 residues. V shed 7 bases and J 0 bases; nucleotides not matched to a gene: 13. This CDR3 reads CASTPWVTSGGLSYEQYF. The CDR3 region has the DNA TGTGCCAGCACCCCTTGGGTGACTAGCGGGGGCCTCTCCTACGAGCAGTACTTC.

This rearrangement joins TRBV30 to TRBJ2-1; tentatively, D is TRBD2 (5 bases). The ends were cut back, 1 base at V and 8 bases at J, with 18 bases in the middle. Germline CDR1 is GTSNPN and CDR2 is SVGIG (reference sequence). The CDR3 consists of 15 residues. The CDR3 region has the DNA TGTGCCTGGAGTGCCCTCGGGGTGGGAGCCGATGAGCAGTTCTTC. This gives the protein CAWSALGVGADEQFF.

This clone was seen once. The CDR3 is CASRTPGTENGYTF. CDR3 nucleotide sequence: TGTGCCAGTCGAACCCCCGGGACAGAAAATGGCTACACCTTC. The gene calls are TRBV19 and TRBJ1-2; the match to TRBD1 covers 7 bases. The CDR3 loop spans 14 amino acids. V was clipped by 8 bases and J by 6 bases; unmatched bases: 12. The germline V gene encodes CDR1 LNHDA and CDR2 SQIVND (reference sequence).

The V and J genes are TRBV5-4 and TRBJ2-2; TRBD1 is a possible D gene (6 bases). Germline-derived CDR1 and CDR2 are SGHNT and YYREEE (reference sequence). This CDR3 has 14 residues. V lost 2 bases, J lost 5 bases, and 10 bases lay in between. The CDR3 sequence: CASSFDRPTGELFF. The CDR3, as DNA: TGTGCCAGCAGCTTCGACAGGCCGACCGGGGAGCTGTTTTTT.

The genes are TRBV12-3 or TRBV12-4 and TRBJ1-2, with D perhaps TRBD1 (6 bases). This CDR3 has 13 residues. V was clipped by 5 bases and J by 2 bases, with 9 bases between them. CDR3: CASSIQGNYGYTF. CDR3 nucleotide sequence: TGTGCCAGCAGTATCCAGGGGAACTATGGCTACACCTTC.

This chain uses TRBV10-3 with TRBJ2-2, with 7 positions matching TRBD1. Germline values: CDR1 ENHRY, CDR2 SYGVKD. The CDR3 sequence is 15 residues long. The V segment lost 4 bases and the J segment 3 bases; nucleotides outside the gene matches: 5. In DNA, the CDR3 is TGTGCCATCAGTGTTAGACAGGGAGACACCGGGGAGCTGTTTTTT. It encodes CAISVRQGDTGELFF.